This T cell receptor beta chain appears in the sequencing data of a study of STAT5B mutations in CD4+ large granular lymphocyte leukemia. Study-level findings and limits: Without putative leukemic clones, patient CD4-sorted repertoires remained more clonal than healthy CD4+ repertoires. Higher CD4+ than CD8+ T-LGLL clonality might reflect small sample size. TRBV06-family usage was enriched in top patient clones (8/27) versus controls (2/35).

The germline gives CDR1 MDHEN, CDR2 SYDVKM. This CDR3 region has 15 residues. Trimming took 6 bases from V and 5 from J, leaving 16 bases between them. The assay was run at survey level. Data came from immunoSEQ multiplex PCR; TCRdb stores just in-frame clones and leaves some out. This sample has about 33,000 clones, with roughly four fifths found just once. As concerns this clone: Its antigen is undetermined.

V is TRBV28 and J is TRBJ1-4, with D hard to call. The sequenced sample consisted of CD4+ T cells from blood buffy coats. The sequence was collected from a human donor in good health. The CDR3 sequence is CASRAPAAFNEKLFF. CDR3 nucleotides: TGTGCCAGCAGGGCCCCCGCAGCTTTCAATGAAAAACTGTTTTTT.